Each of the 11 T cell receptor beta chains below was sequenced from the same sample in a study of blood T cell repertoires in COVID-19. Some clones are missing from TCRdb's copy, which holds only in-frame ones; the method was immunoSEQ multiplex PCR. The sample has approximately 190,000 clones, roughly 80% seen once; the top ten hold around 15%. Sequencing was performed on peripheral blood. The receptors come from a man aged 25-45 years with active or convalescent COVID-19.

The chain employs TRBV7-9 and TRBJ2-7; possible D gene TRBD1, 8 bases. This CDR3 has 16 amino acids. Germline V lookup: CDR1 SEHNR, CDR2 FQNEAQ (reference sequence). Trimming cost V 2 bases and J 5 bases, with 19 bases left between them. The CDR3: CASSLLFGQGGNEQYF. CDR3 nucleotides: TGTGCCAGCAGCTTATTATTCGGACAGGGAGGGAACGAGCAGTACTTC.

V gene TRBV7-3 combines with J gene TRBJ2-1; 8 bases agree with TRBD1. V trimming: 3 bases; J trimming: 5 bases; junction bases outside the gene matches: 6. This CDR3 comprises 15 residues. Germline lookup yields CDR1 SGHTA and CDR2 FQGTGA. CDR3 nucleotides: TGTGCCAGCAGCTTCGGGACAGGAGCAAACAATGAGCAGTTCTTC. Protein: CASSFGTGANNEQFF. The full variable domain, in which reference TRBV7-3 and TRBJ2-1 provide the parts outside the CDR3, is GAGVSQTPSNKVTEKGKYVELRCDPISGHTALYWYRQSLGQGPEFLIYFQGTGAADDSGLPNDRFFAVRPEGSVSTLKIQRTERGDSAVYLCASSFGTGANNEQFFGPGTRLTVL.

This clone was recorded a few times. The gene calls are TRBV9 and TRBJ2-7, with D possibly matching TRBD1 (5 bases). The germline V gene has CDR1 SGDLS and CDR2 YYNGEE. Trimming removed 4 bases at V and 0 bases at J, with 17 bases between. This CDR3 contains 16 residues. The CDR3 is CASSSRQTVLSYEQYF. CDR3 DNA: TGTGCCAGCAGCTCCCGACAGACTGTTCTCTCCTACGAGCAGTACTTC.

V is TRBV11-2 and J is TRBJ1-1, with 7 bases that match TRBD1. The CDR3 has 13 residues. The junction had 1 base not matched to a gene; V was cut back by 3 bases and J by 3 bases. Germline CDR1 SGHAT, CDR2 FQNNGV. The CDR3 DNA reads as TGTGCCAGCAGCTTTCAGGGGGACACTGAAGCTTTCTTT. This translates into CASSFQGDTEAFF. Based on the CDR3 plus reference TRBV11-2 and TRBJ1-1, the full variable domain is EAGVAQSPRYKIIEKRQSVAFWCNPISGHATLYWYQQILGQGPKLLIQFQNNGVVDDSQLPKDRFSAERLKGVDSTLKIQPAKLEDSAVYLCASSFQGDTEAFFGQGTRLTVV.

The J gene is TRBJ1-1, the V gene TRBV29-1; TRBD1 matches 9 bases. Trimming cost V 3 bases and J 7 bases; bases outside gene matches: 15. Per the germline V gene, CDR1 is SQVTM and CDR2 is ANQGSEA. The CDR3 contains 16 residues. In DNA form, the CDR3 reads TGCAGCGTTGACTACTTAACCGGGACAGGGCAAGGTGAAGCTTTCTTT. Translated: CSVDYLTGTGQGEAFF.

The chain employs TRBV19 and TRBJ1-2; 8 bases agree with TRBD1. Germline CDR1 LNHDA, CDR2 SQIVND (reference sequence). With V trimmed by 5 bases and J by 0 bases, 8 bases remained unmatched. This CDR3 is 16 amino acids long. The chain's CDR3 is CASSRGQERANYGYTF. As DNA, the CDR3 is TGTGCCAGTAGTCGGGGACAGGAGAGAGCTAACTATGGCTACACCTTC.

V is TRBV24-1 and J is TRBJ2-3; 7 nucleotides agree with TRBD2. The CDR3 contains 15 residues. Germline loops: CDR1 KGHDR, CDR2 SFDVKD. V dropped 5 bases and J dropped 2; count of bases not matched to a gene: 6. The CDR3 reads CATSGQGGHTDTQYF. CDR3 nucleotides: TGTGCCACCAGTGGGCAGGGAGGGCACACAGATACGCAGTATTTT.

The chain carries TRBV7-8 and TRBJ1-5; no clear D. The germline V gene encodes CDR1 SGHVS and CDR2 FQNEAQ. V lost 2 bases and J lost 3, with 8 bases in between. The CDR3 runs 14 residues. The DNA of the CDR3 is TGTGCCAGCAGCTTAAGAGCTATCAATCAGCCCCAGCATTTT. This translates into CASSLRAINQPQHF.

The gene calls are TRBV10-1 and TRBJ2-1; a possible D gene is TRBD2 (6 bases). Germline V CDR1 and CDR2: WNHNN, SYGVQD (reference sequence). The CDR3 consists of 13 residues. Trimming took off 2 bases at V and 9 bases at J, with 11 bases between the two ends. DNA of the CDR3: TGCGCCAGCAGTGAGGCGGGGACCGCTGAGCAGTTCTTC. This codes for CASSEAGTAEQFF.

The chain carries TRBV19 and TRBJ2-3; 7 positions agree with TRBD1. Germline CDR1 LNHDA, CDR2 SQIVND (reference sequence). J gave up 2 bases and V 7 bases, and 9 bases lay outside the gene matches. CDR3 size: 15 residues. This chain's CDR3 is CASKGARTVTDTQYF. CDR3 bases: TGTGCCAGTAAGGGGGCGAGGACGGTCACAGATACGCAGTATTTT. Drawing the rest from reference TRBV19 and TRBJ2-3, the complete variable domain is DGGITQSPKYLFRKEGQNVTLSCEQNLNHDAMYWYRQDPGQGLRLIYYSQIVNDFQKGDIAEGYSVSREKKESFPLTVTSAQKNPTAFYLCASKGARTVTDTQYFGPGTRLTVL.

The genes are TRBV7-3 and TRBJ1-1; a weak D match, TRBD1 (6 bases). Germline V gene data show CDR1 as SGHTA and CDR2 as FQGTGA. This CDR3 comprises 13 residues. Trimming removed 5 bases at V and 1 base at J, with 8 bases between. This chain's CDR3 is CASSMTGNTEAFF. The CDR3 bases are TGTGCCAGCAGCATGACAGGGAACACTGAAGCTTTCTTT.